The rows below give T cell receptor beta chains drawn from one sample of a study of control samples from healthy donors and cancer patients. Sequencing was performed with immunoSEQ multiplex PCR; in TCRdb, only in-frame clones are kept and a portion is missing. The sample has 150,000 to 200,000 clones; about nine tenths are singletons. Sequencing input: blood. The receptor source for this set is a woman in her twenties or thirties in good health. Both conserved end residues are trimmed from each CDR3. Where a row states a size, it is once, few, many or the class of an expanded clone; other rows omit it.

>once|TRBV6-6
ASSYYGYSNQPQH
>.|TRBV7-2
ASSLSSLQGNIQY
>.|TRBV29-1
SVEDRDYGYT
>.|TRBV25-1
ASSTPGLAGNEQF
>.|TRBV24-1
ATSDLQGFIGYT
>.|TRBV5-3
ARSLRGSDTQY
>few|TRBV14
ASRPVTNGGYNEQF
>.|TRBV2
ASSGLAGLQETQY
>.|TRBV5-4
ASSLGVAGREQY
>.|TRBV6-5
ASSYPGQGAF
>.|TRBV13
ASSSTGGSYEQY
>.|TRBV7-2
ASSLGGTSAYEQY
>once|TRBV5-1
ASSLQGPPYEQY
>.|TRBV29-1
SVELAGTRTYEQY